The 12 T cell receptor beta chains listed next were all sequenced from one sample in a study of blood T cell repertoires in COVID-19. Sequencing used immunoSEQ multiplex PCR; TCRdb keeps in-frame clones, though not all of them. The table shows 150,000 or so clones, with around 82% occurring only once. Sequences were obtained from peripheral blood. The receptors stem from a man between 60 and 70 years old with active or convalescent COVID-19.

This clone appeared a few times. The V gene is TRBV20-1, the J gene TRBJ2-1; 7 nucleotides line up with TRBD2. The CDR3 is 13 residues long. Per the germline V gene, CDR1 is DFQATT and CDR2 is SNEGSKA (reference sequence). The V segment lost 3 bases and the J segment 12 bases; nucleotides outside the gene matches: 11. The CDR3 here is CSASKGTGGPQFF. CDR3 bases: TGCAGTGCTAGTAAGGGGACGGGAGGCCCGCAGTTCTTC.

J is TRBJ1-2 and V is TRBV19; the match to TRBD1 covers 7 bases. The CDR3 totals 12 residues. With V trimmed by 5 bases and J by 7 bases, 4 bases remained unmatched. Looked up from germline, CDR1 is LNHDA and CDR2 is SQIVND (reference sequence). CDR3: CASSVTGFGYTF. The CDR3 DNA sequence: TGTGCCAGTAGTGTGACAGGGTTTGGCTACACCTTC.

The chain combines TRBV7-9 with TRBJ2-2; weak D call: TRBD2 (6 bases). This CDR3 is built from 17 residues. The V gene's germline CDR1 is SEHNR and CDR2 FQNEAQ (reference sequence). V dropped 2 bases and J dropped 1 base, with 14 bases sitting between them. CDR3 nucleotides: TGTGCCAGCAGCTTAAATTCTGTCGGGGGGAACACCGGGGAGCTGTTTTTT. Amino acids: CASSLNSVGGNTGELFF. Combining the CDR3 with reference TRBV7-9 and TRBJ2-2 gives the whole variable domain DTGVSQNPRHKITKRGQNVTFRCDPISEHNRLYWYRQTLGQGPEFLTYFQNEAQLEKSRLLSDRFSAERPKGSFSTLEIQRTEQGDSAMYLCASSLNSVGGNTGELFFGEGSRLTVL.

This clone has a handful of counts. V is TRBV24-1 and J is TRBJ1-2, with 8 bases fitting TRBD1. The CDR3 covers 16 residues. Germline CDR1 reads KGHDR; CDR2 reads SFDVKD. Losses at the gene ends were 4 bases for V and 5 bases for J; bases not matched to a gene: 11. CDR3 loop: CATSDRNPGGWYGYTF. The DNA of the CDR3 is TGTGCCACCAGTGACCGAAACCCAGGGGGCTGGTATGGCTACACCTTC.

This sequence joins TRBV29-1 and TRBJ2-1; the match to TRBD1 covers 11 bases. The CDR3 extends over 14 amino acids. V lost 6 bases, J lost 8 bases, and 9 bases stayed unmatched. From germline, CDR1 is SQVTM and CDR2 ANQGSEA. CDR3 sequence: CSVGGTGGFDEQFF. The CDR3 DNA reads as TGCAGCGTCGGAGGGACAGGGGGATTCGATGAGCAGTTCTTC.

This clone was observed a few times. The chain couples TRBV28 to TRBJ1-1; 8 nucleotides agree with TRBD1. V was pared by 4 bases and J by 2 bases, with 6 bases of the junction left unmatched. In germline, CDR1 is MDHEN, CDR2 SYDVKM. This CDR3 has 15 amino acids. CDR3 in amino acids: CASSSGQGGNTEAFF. The CDR3 nucleotides are TGTGCCAGCAGTTCAGGACAGGGTGGAAACACTGAAGCTTTCTTT.

This chain links TRBV9 with TRBJ1-2; 7 nucleotides match TRBD1. The germline CDR1 and CDR2 sequences are SGDLS and YYNGEE. The CDR3 runs 13 residues. Unmatched junction bases numbered 5, after V lost 3 bases and J lost 6 bases. CDR3 coding DNA: TGTGCCAGCAGCGATTTCGGGACAGATGGCTACACCTTC. Residues: CASSDFGTDGYTF. Together with reference TRBV9 and TRBJ1-2, the CDR3 gives the full variable domain: DSGVTQTPKHLITATGQRVTLRCSPRSGDLSVYWYQQSLDQGLQFLIQYYNGEERAKGNILERFSAQQFPDLHSELNLSSLELGDSALYFCASSDFGTDGYTFGSGTRLTVV.

The chain is built from TRBV7-2 and TRBJ2-7, with 7 bases lining up with TRBD1. The CDR3 contains 13 residues. After removal of 2 bases from V and 10 bases from J, the junction contained 8 bases not matched to a gene. In germline, CDR1 is SGHTA, CDR2 FQGNSA. DNA of the CDR3: TGTGCCAGCAGCTTACACCGGGACAGCCTTCAGTACTTC. Its protein product is CASSLHRDSLQYF.

The chain is built from TRBV7-2 and TRBJ2-7, with 7 bases aligning to TRBD1. The CDR3 has 15 residues. Germline V lookup: CDR1 SGHTA, CDR2 FQGNSA. The V segment lost 5 bases and the J segment 0 bases; nucleotides outside the gene matches: 7. CDR3 loop: CASSPWGTASYEQYF. The CDR3 DNA reads TGTGCCAGCAGCCCATGGGGGACAGCCTCCTACGAGCAGTACTTC.

V is TRBV11-3 and J is TRBJ2-2, with a possible D match to TRBD1 (6 bases). V lost 2 bases and J 5 bases, leaving 12 bases between the germline ends. The CDR3 loop spans 15 amino acids. CDR1 is SGHNT and CDR2 is YENEEA in the germline V gene. The CDR3 DNA reads TGTGCCAGCAGCTTATCAGGGGCTGGGACCGGGGAGCTGTTTTTT. Translated, it gives CASSLSGAGTGELFF. Complete variable domain (other parts from reference TRBV11-3 and TRBJ2-2): EAGVVQSPRYKIIEKKQPVAFWCNPISGHNTLYWYLQNLGQGPELLIRYENEEAVDDSQLPKDRFSAERLKGVDSTLKIQPAELGDSAVYLCASSLSGAGTGELFFGEGSRLTVL.

In its sample, this clone was seen a few times. The chain recombines TRBV3-1 (or the pseudogene TRBV3-2) with TRBJ1-3; the match to TRBD1 covers 7 bases. This CDR3 region has 16 residues. V was pared by 2 bases and J by 0 bases, with 4 bases of the junction left unmatched. Germline V gene sequence: CDR1 LGHDT, CDR2 YNNKEL (reference sequence). The CDR3 protein is CASSQPQGVSGNTIYF. As DNA, the CDR3 is TGTGCCAGCAGCCAACCGCAGGGGGTCTCTGGAAACACCATATATTTT.

This sequence joins TRBV7-9 and TRBJ2-7, with D tentatively TRBD1 (6 bases). The CDR3 covers 14 residues. The germline CDR1 and CDR2 sequences are SEHNR and FQNEAQ (reference sequence). V lost 5 bases and J lost 2, with 13 bases in between. The CDR3 bases are TGTGCCAGCAGCCAAAGCAGGGGCCCCTACGAGCAGTACTTC. It is translated as CASSQSRGPYEQYF.